This T cell receptor (beta chain) was sequenced during a study of shared clonotypes between healthy human individuals. Turning to the study itself: A few men and a couple of women, aged 18 to 49, were donors.

This clone showed up just a few times. Germline lookup yields CDR1 WSHSY and CDR2 SAAADI. The ends lost 2 bases at V and 1 base at J; junction bases unmatched: 1. The CDR3 loop spans 15 amino acids. Once extracted for a subset, genomic DNA was divided evenly among several immunoSEQ plates. Unsorted PBMC replicate PCRs used roughly 270 ng DNA, 30,000 to 35,000 T cell genomes. Assay: immunoSEQ multiplex PCR; the TCRdb copy retains only in-frame clones and omits some. Found here are approximately 440,000 clones, around 77% of them singletons; the top ten hold around 11%. What was sequenced was PBMCs. This receptor was identified in a woman between 40 and 50 years old in good health. Some clones in this sample may be carry-over from other donors' samples. The chain is built from TRBV10-2 and TRBJ2-2, with 7 bases identical to TRBD2. CDR3: CASSERTRNTGELFF. The CDR3, as DNA: TGCGCCAGCAGTGAGAGGACTAGGAACACCGGGGAGCTGTTTTTT.